This paragraph covers one T cell receptor (beta chain) sequence. V trimming: 5 bases; J trimming: 5 bases; junction bases outside the gene matches: 6. This CDR3 is built from 16 residues. The germline V gene encodes CDR1 SGHNT and CDR2 YENEEA. The entry originates in a study of blood T cell repertoires in COVID-19. Study as a whole: The United States, Italy and Spain supplied acute and convalescent COVID-19 samples.

Per the original methods: From reference gene primer amplification, estimates of nucleated cell counts were derived. Profiling relied on immunoSEQ multiplex PCR, and the TCRdb table lists in-frame clones only, not all of them. D and trimming were read from the DNA, whereas the V and J calls and clone size are those reported in that table. The sample has hundreds of thousands of clones, more than 75% seen once. The origin of this receptor is a woman aged 18-29 years who had recovered from COVID-19. Sequences were obtained from peripheral blood. The chain is built from TRBV11-3 and TRBJ2-2, with 12 positions matching TRBD2. CDR3 DNA: TGTGCCAGCAGCATCCGACTAGCGGGAGTGACCGGGGAGCTGTTTTTT. The encoded protein is CASSIRLAGVTGELFF.